Each of the 26 T cell receptor beta chains below was sequenced from the same sample in a study of blood T cell repertoires in COVID-19. Sequencing was performed with immunoSEQ multiplex PCR; in TCRdb, only in-frame clones are kept and a portion is missing. Of roughly 170,000 clones listed, 70% to 90% are singletons. The material sequenced was peripheral blood. All receptors come from a man aged 70-80 years with active or convalescent COVID-19.

The table lists this clone with a count of one. The chain combines TRBV24-1 with TRBJ1-5; D ambiguous. Trimming pared 2 bases from V and 0 bases from J, leaving 4 bases between. Germline V CDR1 and CDR2: KGHDR, SFDVKD. This CDR3 is built from 14 residues. CDR3 residues: CATSDWSSNQPQHF. The CDR3, as DNA: TGTGCCACCAGTGATTGGAGTAGCAATCAGCCCCAGCATTTT.

CDR3 in DNA: TGTGCCAGCAGTTTAACGCGGGGATCGGGGACCCAGTACTTC. This sequence encodes CASSLTRGSGTQYF. The chain uses TRBV27 and TRBJ2-5; D possibly corresponds to TRBD2 (6 bases). The germline CDR1 and CDR2 sequences are MNHEY and SMNVEV (reference sequence). V gave up 2 bases and J gave up 7 bases, with 14 bases separating them. There are 14 residues in the CDR3.

This chain joins TRBV6-2 or TRBV6-3 and TRBJ1-2, with D unclear. CDR1 and CDR2 from the germline V gene are MNHEY and SVGEGT. V was shortened by 1 base and J by 6 bases, with 6 bases between the two germline ends. This CDR3 contains 12 residues. This CDR3 reads CASSYFTNGYTF. CDR3 DNA: TGTGCCAGCAGTTACTTTACAAATGGCTACACCTTC.

The rearrangement links TRBV27 to TRBJ2-5; 11 bases agree with TRBD2. The CDR3 consists of 20 residues. Germline V lookup: CDR1 MNHEY, CDR2 SMNVEV (reference sequence). Trimming at V came to 2 bases and at J to 0 bases, leaving 14 bases not matched to a gene. CDR3 residues: CASSLRGWASGGRYQETQYF. The CDR3 DNA sequence: TGTGCCAGCAGTTTAAGGGGGTGGGCTAGCGGGGGGCGTTACCAAGAGACCCAGTACTTC.

This chain links TRBV28 with TRBJ1-6; 7 bases map to TRBD1. Germline V lookup: CDR1 MDHEN, CDR2 SYDVKM. With 2 bases clipped from V and 9 bases from J, the junction kept 10 bases outside the gene matches. The CDR3 totals 16 residues. The CDR3 protein is CASSLLGTVPGSPLHF. As DNA, the CDR3 is TGTGCCAGCAGTTTACTCGGGACAGTCCCTGGTTCACCCCTCCACTTT.

The table lists this clone with a few counts. The chain carries TRBV6-5 and TRBJ1-5; a possible D gene is TRBD1 (5 bases). Germline assignment: CDR1 MNHEY and CDR2 SVGAGI. The CDR3 spans 13 residues. Trimming shortened V by 6 bases and J by 2 bases, and 8 bases separated the two germline ends. CDR3 DNA sequence: TGTGCCAGCAGGGGCAGGGGCAATCAGCCCCAGCATTTT. It codes for CASRGRGNQPQHF.

CDR3 sequence (DNA): TGTGCCAGCAGCTTGGTCGGGGGTATCGGTAATGAAAAACTGTTTTTT. It specifies CASSLVGGIGNEKLFF. The gene calls are TRBV5-6 and TRBJ1-4, with D possibly being TRBD1 (5 bases). Trimming took 0 bases from V and 4 from J, leaving 13 bases between them. The germline V gene encodes CDR1 SGHDT and CDR2 YYEEEE. There are 16 residues in the CDR3.

The chain employs TRBV30 and TRBJ1-2; TRBD1 matches at 9 bases. CDR3 length: 15 residues. V lost 0 bases, J lost 3 bases, and 5 bases stayed unmatched. The V gene's germline CDR1 is GTSNPN and CDR2 SVGIG (reference sequence). This chain's CDR3 is CAWSVQGARDYGYTF. CDR3 coding DNA: TGTGCCTGGAGTGTACAGGGGGCGCGGGACTATGGCTACACCTTC.

The sample holds one count of this clone. This sequence joins TRBV5-1 and TRBJ1-1; TRBD1 is a possible D gene (5 bases). V was pared by 3 bases and J by 3 bases, with 12 bases between. The germline V gene encodes CDR1 SGHRS and CDR2 YFSETQ. The CDR3 is 14 residues long. The CDR3 bases are TGCGCCAGCAGCTCGGGAGTAGGGGACACTGAAGCTTTCTTT. Protein: CASSSGVGDTEAFF.

The rearrangement uses TRBV6-6 and TRBJ1-5; 9 bases map to TRBD1. Germline V gives CDR1 MNHNY, CDR2 SVGAGI (reference sequence). CDR3 length equals 14 residues. With V trimmed by 6 bases and J by 7 bases, 7 bases remained unmatched. DNA for the CDR3: TGTGCCAGCAGGGGGACAGGGAGGGACCAGCCCCAGCATTTT. Translating it yields CASRGTGRDQPQHF.

J is TRBJ2-7 and V is TRBV18, with D possibly TRBD1 on 6 matching bases. Germline CDR1 KGHSH, CDR2 LQKENI. The V end lost 4 bases, the J end lost 1 base, and 8 bases lay between the germline ends. The CDR3 totals 13 residues. CDR3: CASSQQGSYEQYF. The CDR3 DNA is TGTGCCAGCTCACAACAGGGTTCCTACGAGCAGTACTTC.

The chain carries TRBV7-3 and TRBJ1-1; tentatively, D is TRBD1 (6 bases). The CDR3 has 13 amino acids. Germline CDR1 is SGHTA and CDR2 is FQGTGA. The germline V and J ends were trimmed by 6 bases and 5 bases, with 13 bases remaining between them. CDR3 amino acids: CASSRTAVTEAFF. CDR3 nucleotides: TGTGCCAGCAGTCGGACAGCAGTTACTGAAGCTTTCTTT.

V is TRBV18 and J is TRBJ1-1; the D is unclear. The germline gives CDR1 KGHSH, CDR2 LQKENI. The CDR3 is made up of 14 amino acids. V was cut by 5 bases and J by 5 bases, with 15 bases left in between. In nucleotides, the CDR3 is TGTGCCAGCTCATCCGTTCGGGAGAGGACTGAAGCTTTCTTT. Translating gives CASSSVRERTEAFF.

This clone was seen only a few times. The chain recombines TRBV18 with TRBJ2-6, with D possibly matching TRBD1 (5 bases). The CDR3 has 16 amino acids. From germline, CDR1 is KGHSH and CDR2 LQKENI. V was pared by 2 bases and J by 4 bases, with 12 bases between. CDR3 amino acids: CASSPLPGSGANVLTF. The CDR3 DNA is TGTGCCAGCTCACCATTGCCAGGGTCCGGGGCCAACGTCCTGACTTTC. The full variable domain, with the rest looked up from reference TRBV18 and TRBJ2-6, is NAGVMQNPRHLVRRRGQEARLRCSPMKGHSHVYWYRQLPEEGLKFMVYLQKENIIDESGMPKERFSAEFPKEGPSILRIQQVVRGDSAAYFCASSPLPGSGANVLTFGAGSRLTVL.

The V and J genes are TRBV2 and TRBJ2-1, with 9 nucleotides matching TRBD1. Germline V gene lookup returns CDR1 SNHLY and CDR2 FYNNEI. The CDR3 has 15 residues. The V and J ends lost 3 bases and 4 bases, in that order; junction bases with no gene match: 4. The CDR3 nucleotides are TGTGCCAGCAGTGAGAGGACAGGGGTGTACAATGAGCAGTTCTTC. It is translated as CASSERTGVYNEQFF.

J is TRBJ1-1 and V is TRBV5-1, with a possible D match to TRBD1 (5 bases). In germline, CDR1 is SGHRS, CDR2 YFSETQ. The CDR3 spans 15 residues. Trimming stripped 0 bases from V and 5 bases from J, with 14 bases between. This chain's CDR3 is CASSLAVSGGTEAFF. The CDR3, as DNA: TGCGCCAGCAGCTTGGCCGTGAGCGGGGGTACTGAAGCTTTCTTT.

The chain employs TRBV2 and TRBJ2-2; possibly TRBD1 for D (7 bases). Germline V gene sequence: CDR1 SNHLY, CDR2 FYNNEI. Trimming removed 11 bases at V and 6 bases at J, with 13 bases between. The CDR3 spans 12 residues. CDR3 amino acids: CAPGGLSGELFF. The DNA for the CDR3 is TGTGCCCCAGGGGGGTTGTCCGGGGAGCTGTTTTTT.

This clone was seen only once. V usage is TRBV27 and J usage is TRBJ2-7, with a possible D match to TRBD2 (6 bases). The CDR3 contains 14 residues. CDR1 MNHEY and CDR2 SMNVEV come from the germline V gene (reference sequence). V lost 6 bases, J lost 0 bases, and 12 bases lay in between. The DNA for the CDR3 is TGTGCCAGCAGCAATAGCGGATCCTCCTACGAGCAGTACTTC. Encoded protein: CASSNSGSSYEQYF.

The J gene is TRBJ2-7, the V gene TRBV3-1 (or the pseudogene TRBV3-2); 7 nucleotides align to TRBD2. With V trimmed by 1 base and J by 4 bases, 10 bases remained unmatched. The CDR3 totals 16 residues. CDR1 LGHDT and CDR2 YNNKEL come from the germline V gene (reference sequence). The CDR3 protein is CASSQGLAARGYEQYF. The CDR3 DNA reads as TGTGCCAGCAGCCAAGGTCTAGCGGCCCGGGGTTACGAGCAGTACTTC.

The rearrangement links TRBV28 to TRBJ2-3, with TRBD1 matching 9 bases. CDR3 length: 14 amino acids. V lost 8 bases and J lost 1; bases outside the gene matches: 4. The germline V gene encodes CDR1 MDHEN and CDR2 SYDVKM. The CDR3 coding sequence is TGTGCCAGCGGGACAGGGCAGGGCACAGATACGCAGTATTTT. It encodes CASGTGQGTDTQYF.

The chain couples TRBV5-1 to TRBJ1-6; weak D call: TRBD1 (6 bases). The CDR3 loop spans 16 amino acids. V gave up 1 base and J gave up 8 bases, with 16 bases separating them. The V gene's germline CDR1 is SGHRS and CDR2 YFSETQ. CDR3 loop: CASSLLSGQGHSPLHF. The CDR3 nucleotides read TGCGCCAGCAGCTTGCTTTCGGGGCAGGGGCATTCACCCCTCCACTTT.

In DNA, the CDR3 is TGTGCCAGCAGTGTGGCTAGCGGAACGTACAATGAGCAGTTCTTC. Translation: CASSVASGTYNEQFF. This sequence joins TRBV6-4 and TRBJ2-1; 7 bases match TRBD2. CDR1 MRHNA and CDR2 SNTAGT come from the germline V gene. There are 15 residues in the CDR3. V lost 4 bases to trimming and J lost 4 bases; unmatched junction nucleotides: 7.

V usage is TRBV9 and J usage is TRBJ2-2; D may be TRBD1 (6 bases). The CDR3 has 14 residues. Trimming removed 4 bases at V and 7 bases at J, with 14 bases between. Germline values: CDR1 SGDLS, CDR2 YYNGEE. This chain's CDR3 is CASSPQGRVGELFF. Here the CDR3 DNA reads TGTGCCAGCAGCCCCCAGGGGCGGGTCGGGGAGCTGTTTTTT.

The chain has TRBV7-6 and TRBJ2-3; TRBD2 matches at 9 bases. With 5 bases clipped from V and 1 base from J, the junction kept 4 bases outside the gene matches. The CDR3 consists of 15 residues. Germline lookup yields CDR1 SGHVS and CDR2 FNYEAQ. CDR3 nucleotides: TGTGCCAGCAGCCCCCGACTAGCGGGCACAGATACGCAGTATTTT. Amino acids: CASSPRLAGTDTQYF. Based on the CDR3 plus reference TRBV7-6 and TRBJ2-3, the full variable domain is GAGVSQSPRYKVTKRGQDVALRCDPISGHVSLYWYRQALGQGPEFLTYFNYEAQQDKSGLPNDRFSAERPEGSISTLTIQRTEQRDSAMYRCASSPRLAGTDTQYFGPGTRLTVL.

The CDR3 reads CAISSWTGVSYEQYF. As DNA, the CDR3 is TGTGCCATCAGTTCCTGGACAGGGGTGTCCTACGAGCAGTACTTC. V and J are TRBV10-3 and TRBJ2-7; 9 nucleotides align to TRBD1. The V gene's germline CDR1 is ENHRY and CDR2 SYGVKD. The CDR3 spans 15 residues. V shed 5 bases and J 1 base; nucleotides not matched to a gene: 6.

The chain joins TRBV7-2 to TRBJ2-2; D possibly corresponds to TRBD2 (5 bases). Germline V gene data show CDR1 as SGHTA and CDR2 as FQGNSA. The V end was cut by 4 bases, the J end by 4 bases, with 13 bases between. This CDR3 has 15 amino acids. This CDR3 reads CASSSGFKTTGELFF. The CDR3 bases are TGTGCCAGCAGCTCGGGGTTCAAGACCACCGGGGAGCTGTTTTTT. Together with reference TRBV7-2 and TRBJ2-2, the CDR3 gives the full variable domain: GAGVSQSPSNKVTEKGKDVELRCDPISGHTALYWYRQSLGQGLEFLIYFQGNSAPDKSGLPSDRFSAERTGGSVSTLTIQRTQQEDSAVYLCASSSGFKTTGELFFGEGSRLTVL.